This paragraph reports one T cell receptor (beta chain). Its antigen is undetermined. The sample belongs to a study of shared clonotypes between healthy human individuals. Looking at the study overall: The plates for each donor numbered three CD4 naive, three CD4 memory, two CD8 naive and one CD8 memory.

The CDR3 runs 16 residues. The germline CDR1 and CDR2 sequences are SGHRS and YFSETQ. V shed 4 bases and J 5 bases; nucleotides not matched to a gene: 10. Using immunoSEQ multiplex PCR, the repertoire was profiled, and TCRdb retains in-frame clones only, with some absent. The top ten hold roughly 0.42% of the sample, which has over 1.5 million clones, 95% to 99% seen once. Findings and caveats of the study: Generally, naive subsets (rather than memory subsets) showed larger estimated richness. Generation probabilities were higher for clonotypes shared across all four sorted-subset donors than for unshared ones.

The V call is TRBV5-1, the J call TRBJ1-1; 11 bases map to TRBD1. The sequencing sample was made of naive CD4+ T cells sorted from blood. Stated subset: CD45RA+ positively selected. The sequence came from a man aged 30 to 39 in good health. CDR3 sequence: CASSPRTGGLRTEAFF. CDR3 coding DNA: TGCGCCAGCAGCCCCAGGACAGGGGGCTTGAGGACTGAAGCTTTCTTT.